The 25 T cell receptor beta chains presented below share a single source sample, sequenced in a study of T cell repertoires in cytomegalovirus infection. What these receptors recognize is not known. TCRdb recomputed calls from the reads with MiXCR, one row per CDR3 protein. The sample has around 540,000 distinct CDR3 sequences; more than 30% are singletons. This specimen was cultured PBMCs, taken from culture after CMV antigen stimulation. The receptors originated from a human donor in good health (CMV status not recorded). Some clones in this sample may be carry-over from other donors' samples.

The J gene is TRBJ1-4, the V gene TRBV28; 7 bases fit TRBD1. V dropped 4 bases and J dropped 8; count of bases not matched to a gene: 4. This CDR3 is built from 13 residues. Germline assignment: CDR1 MDHEN and CDR2 SYDVKM. CDR3 nucleotides: TGTGCCAGCAGTTCCCACAGGGGAGAAAAACTGTTTTTT. Translation: CASSSHRGEKLFF.

V gene TRBV9 combines with J gene TRBJ2-2; TRBD1 is a possible D gene (6 bases). The V gene lost 0 bases and the J gene lost 4 bases, with 16 bases spanning the gap. CDR1 and CDR2 from the germline V gene are SGDLS and YYNGEE. The CDR3 totals 17 residues. The CDR3 nucleotides read TGTGCCAGCAGCGTAGTACAAGGGGGAATAGGCACCGGGGAGCTGTTTTTT. Protein: CASSVVQGGIGTGELFF.

This clonotype was counted between two and nine times. V gene TRBV2 combines with J gene TRBJ2-3; D unresolved. V lost 5 bases to trimming and J lost 2 bases, with 11 bases between them. This CDR3 spans 14 amino acids. Germline V lookup: CDR1 SNHLY, CDR2 FYNNEI. CDR3 bases: TGTGCCAGCAGTACCGGGCTCGACACAGATACGCAGTATTTT. This codes for CASSTGLDTDTQYF.

The count of this clonotype is one. The chain couples TRBV28 to TRBJ2-1; D might be TRBD2 (5 bases). The germline V gene has CDR1 MDHEN and CDR2 SYDVKM. The CDR3 spans 17 residues. Trimming took 2 bases from V and 3 from J, leaving 17 bases between them. The CDR3: CASSLGPIRRVYNEQFF. CDR3 DNA: TGTGCCAGCAGTTTAGGGCCTATAAGGCGGGTCTACAATGAGCAGTTCTTC.

This clonotype was detected a few times. Written as DNA, the CDR3 is TGCAGTGCTGGGACGCGGACTAGCCCAGATACGCAGTATTTT. Residues: CSAGTRTSPDTQYF. This sequence joins TRBV20-1 and TRBJ2-3; 8 bases fit TRBD2. This CDR3 region has 14 residues. Per germline, CDR1 DFQATT and CDR2 SNEGSKA (reference sequence). Germline trimming cut 5 bases from V and 4 bases from J; bases unmatched to any gene: 8.

The chain couples TRBV12-5 to TRBJ2-1; 11 bases fit TRBD2. The CDR3 extends over 18 amino acids. Germline CDR1 reads LGHNT; CDR2 reads FRNRAP. The J segment lost 9 bases and the V segment lost 1 base, leaving 14 bases of the junction unmatched. As DNA, the CDR3 is TGTGCTAGTGGTTTGGGTCAAAGACTAGCGGGGACCGACAGTGAGCAGTTCTTC. Protein sequence: CASGLGQRLAGTDSEQFF.

The chain employs TRBV20-1 and TRBJ2-1, with no clear D. The ends were cut back, 0 bases at V and 11 bases at J, with 8 bases in the middle. Germline V gene lookup returns CDR1 DFQATT and CDR2 SNEGSKA (reference sequence). The CDR3 is 11 amino acids. The CDR3 bases are TGCAGTGCTAGAGATGTGTATCAGCAGTTCTTC. Protein product: CSARDVYQQFF.

In nucleotides, the CDR3 is TGTGCCACCACCGGACGAACCCCCTACGAGCAGTACTTC. It yields the protein CATTGRTPYEQYF. The chain employs TRBV19 and TRBJ2-7; D ambiguous. The V end was cut by 10 bases, the J end by 2 bases, with 15 bases between. CDR1 LNHDA and CDR2 SQIVND come from the germline V gene (reference sequence). This CDR3 spans 13 amino acids.

The rearrangement uses TRBV7-2 and TRBJ2-3; 16 bases align to TRBD2. Per germline, CDR1 SGHTA and CDR2 FQGNSA. The CDR3 is made up of 17 amino acids. With 7 bases clipped from V and 3 bases from J, the junction kept 7 bases outside the gene matches. Here the CDR3 reads CASTLPGLAGGTDTQYF. CDR3 coding DNA: TGTGCCAGCACCCTTCCGGGACTAGCGGGAGGGACAGATACGCAGTATTTT.

The table lists this clonotype with a count of one. The V gene is TRBV19, the J gene TRBJ2-2; the D is unclear. The V end lost 1 base, the J end lost 4 bases, and 19 bases lay between the germline ends. The CDR3 has 18 amino acids. Germline CDR1 LNHDA, CDR2 SQIVND (reference sequence). Written as DNA, the CDR3 is TGTGCCAGTAGTATAGCTCGCAGGTTTAGTTCGAGCACCGGGGAGCTGTTTTTT. Translating gives CASSIARRFSSSTGELFF.

The J gene is TRBJ1-1, the V gene TRBV19; a weak D match, TRBD1 (5 bases). Germline-derived CDR1 and CDR2 are LNHDA and SQIVND (reference sequence). This CDR3 region has 16 residues. Trimming stripped 5 bases from V and 4 bases from J, with 20 bases between. CDR3 nucleotides: TGTGCCAGTAGTGTTTTTCTTGTGGGGGTCGGCACTGAAGCTTTCTTT. Residues: CASSVFLVGVGTEAFF.

This chain uses TRBV7-2 with TRBJ2-5; 7 positions match TRBD1. Germline V gene sequence: CDR1 SGHTA, CDR2 FQGNSA. This CDR3 spans 14 amino acids. J gave up 2 bases and V 5 bases, and 5 bases lay outside the gene matches. CDR3 sequence: CASSPQTGQETQYF. CDR3 in DNA: TGTGCCAGCAGCCCGCAGACAGGGCAAGAGACCCAGTACTTC. Drawing the rest from reference TRBV7-2 and TRBJ2-5, the complete variable domain is GAGVSQSPSNKVTEKGKDVELRCDPISGHTALYWYRQSLGQGLEFLIYFQGNSAPDKSGLPSDRFSAERTGGSVSTLTIQRTQQEDSAVYLCASSPQTGQETQYFGPGTRLLVL.

The chain employs TRBV7-6 and TRBJ1-1; 7 nucleotides line up with TRBD1. This CDR3 is 14 amino acids long. With V trimmed by 5 bases and J by 0 bases, 3 bases remained unmatched. The germline gives CDR1 SGHVS, CDR2 FNYEAQ. CDR3 DNA: TGTGCCAGCAGCCCAGGGGGAGTGAACACTGAAGCTTTCTTT. As protein: CASSPGGVNTEAFF. The variable domain in full, completed from reference TRBV7-6 and TRBJ1-1, reads GAGVSQSPRYKVTKRGQDVALRCDPISGHVSLYWYRQALGQGPEFLTYFNYEAQQDKSGLPNDRFSAERPEGSISTLTIQRTEQRDSAMYRCASSPGGVNTEAFFGQGTRLTVV.

The chain uses TRBV28 and TRBJ2-2; D is perhaps TRBD2 (6 bases). Germline V gene sequence: CDR1 MDHEN, CDR2 SYDVKM. The CDR3 has 12 residues. V was pared by 6 bases and J by 6 bases, with 8 bases between. CDR3 amino acids: CASRDYAGELFF. CDR3 in DNA: TGTGCCAGCAGGGACTATGCCGGGGAGCTGTTTTTT.

The rearrangement links TRBV4-3 to TRBJ1-5, with TRBD1 as a possible D gene (5 bases). Germline V lookup: CDR1 LGHNA, CDR2 YSLEER. Trimming stripped 3 bases from V and 15 bases from J, with 18 bases between. CDR3 size: 13 residues. The CDR3 reads CASSQGLLGTMHF. DNA for the CDR3: TGCGCCAGCAGCCAGGGTCTTCTGGGGACGATGCATTTT.

Only one count was recorded for this clonotype. The chain links TRBV7-9 to TRBJ2-7, with a tentative D call TRBD1 (6 bases). The length of the CDR3 is 17 residues. V was clipped by 0 bases and J by 2 bases, with 17 bases between them. CDR1 and CDR2 (germline): SEHNR, FQNEAQ (reference sequence). The CDR3 reads CASSLANAGAATYEQYV. The CDR3 bases are TGTGCCAGCAGCTTAGCCAACGCAGGGGCCGCCACCTACGAGCAGTACGTC.

A few counts support this clonotype. The chain uses TRBV12-3 or TRBV12-4 and TRBJ2-2; TRBD2 matches 7 bases. Trimming at V came to 6 bases and at J to 6 bases, leaving 10 bases not matched to a gene. The CDR3 length is 15 residues. CDR3 DNA: TGTGCCAGCAGGGGGTTGACTAGCCGCGCCGGGGAGCTGTTTTTT. Protein: CASRGLTSRAGELFF.

This clonotype was seen more than once but under ten times. V and J are TRBV7-2 and TRBJ2-7; D possibly corresponds to TRBD2 (5 bases). CDR3 length equals 16 residues. The germline V and J ends were trimmed by 0 bases and 6 bases, with 18 bases remaining between them. Per the germline V gene, CDR1 is SGHTA and CDR2 is FQGNSA. CDR3 nucleotide sequence: TGTGCCAGCAGCTTAGCTTTTGGCGGGCAAACCTCCGAGCAGTACTTC. Translated, it gives CASSLAFGGQTSEQYF.

The V call is TRBV6-6, the J call TRBJ1-1; no clear D gene. V was shortened by 5 bases and J by 2 bases, with 15 bases between the two germline ends. The germline CDR1 and CDR2 sequences are MNHNY and SVGAGI (reference sequence). The CDR3 has 15 amino acids. The CDR3 DNA reads as TGTGCCAGCAGTGAGCCTGGGGTGTATAACACTGAAGCTTTCTTT. This sequence encodes CASSEPGVYNTEAFF.

The chain couples TRBV4-1 to TRBJ2-7; D might be TRBD1 (6 bases). The germline gives CDR1 MGHRA, CDR2 YSYEKL. CDR3 size: 12 residues. Trimming stripped 1 base from V and 6 bases from J, with 7 bases between. Here the CDR3 reads CASSQGGGEQYF. The CDR3 DNA sequence: TGCGCCAGCAGCCAAGGAGGGGGCGAGCAGTACTTC.

The rearrangement links TRBV12-3 or TRBV12-4 to TRBJ2-1; 8 bases match TRBD2. V was clipped by 6 bases and J by 12 bases; unmatched bases: 13. The CDR3 spans 14 residues. The CDR3 is CASSLGTRGLRQFF. CDR3 sequence (DNA): TGTGCCAGCAGCCTCGGGACTAGGGGTTTGCGGCAGTTCTTC.

Note on this clonotype: Its ends do not fully match the called genes, so a read error is possible. The chain is built from TRBV5-3 and TRBJ2-3; maybe TRBD2 (6 bases). TRBV5-3 falls under the ORF class, with uncertain function. This CDR3 contains 16 residues. The CDR3: CASSLDTGDRTDTQYF. In DNA form, the CDR3 reads TGTGCCAGCAGCTTGGATACGGGAGACCGCACAGATACGCAGTATTTT.

V gene TRBV28 combines with J gene TRBJ2-5; perhaps TRBD2 as D (5 bases). With 0 bases removed from V and 1 base from J, the gap between germline ends came to 12 bases. Germline V gives CDR1 MDHEN, CDR2 SYDVKM. The CDR3 runs 16 residues. The CDR3 reads CASSLWVFGVQETQYF. CDR3 sequence (DNA): TGTGCCAGCAGTTTATGGGTATTCGGGGTCCAAGAGACCCAGTACTTC.

This clonotype has just a few counts. The chain combines TRBV5-8 with TRBJ2-7, with TRBD2 matching 9 bases. Looked up from germline, CDR1 is SGHTS and CDR2 is YDEGEE. The CDR3 has 15 amino acids. Trimming took 7 bases from V and 6 from J; bases not matched to a gene: 14. CDR3 DNA: TGTGCCAGCCGCCAGGGGCTAGCGGGGTGGGGCGAGCAGTACGTC. Protein: CASRQGLAGWGEQYV.

The chain is built from TRBV27 and TRBJ2-2; D uncertain. V lost 5 bases and J lost 7, with 11 bases in between. The CDR3 sequence is 13 residues long. Germline V gene lookup returns CDR1 MNHEY and CDR2 SMNVEV (reference sequence). CDR3 region: CASSPVGNGELFF. DNA for the CDR3: TGTGCCAGCAGTCCCGTGGGAAACGGGGAGCTGTTTTTT.